This T cell receptor (beta chain) was identified in a study of blood T cell repertoires in COVID-19. V was cut by 2 bases and J by 3 bases, with 9 bases left in between. Germline V gene data show CDR1 as SGHDT and CDR2 as YYEEEE. The CDR3 length is 13 residues. In its sample, this clone was seen a few times. The assay was immunoSEQ multiplex PCR, and TCRdb's table has in-frame clones only and misses some. This sample has 260,000 or so clones, with around 88% found just once. The genes are TRBV5-6 and TRBJ2-7; D might be TRBD1 (5 bases). The origin of this receptor is a man aged 80 or over with acute or convalescent COVID-19. The sequencing sample was made of peripheral blood. The CDR3 sequence is CASSLTQGYEQYF. The DNA for the CDR3 is TGTGCCAGCAGCTTAACCCAGGGCTACGAGCAGTACTTC.